Given below is one TCR beta chain in context. Its target is not known. TCR beta VDJ and CDR3 profiling used genomic DNA as template. MiXCR, applied by TCRdb to the reads, yields one record per CDR3 protein. The sample has approximately 470,000 distinct CDR3 sequences, more than 25% seen once. The source of the sample is a study of CD8+CD57+ T cells in acquired aplastic anemia. Overall study context: An average of 3.2 ug of DNA was obtained from sorted CD4+ and CD8+ cells. Findings of the study overall: Levels of CD8+ Simpson's diversity were not significantly distinct in patients versus controls.

Germline-derived CDR1 and CDR2 are LNHDA and SQIVND (reference sequence). CDR3 length: 15 residues. Germline trimming cut 6 bases from V and 3 bases from J; bases unmatched to any gene: 8. Selection for sequencing was limited to patients who had shown CD8+CD57+ cell expansion by flow cytometry. With no exception, the patients had severe acquired aplastic anemia. Patients were therapy-naive when their blood was sampled. This receptor was identified in a human donor with aplastic anemia. The chain employs TRBV19 and TRBJ1-5; 7 nucleotides line up with TRBD1. The specimen was sorted CD4+, CD8+, or CD8+CD57+ T cells (not recorded which) from PBMCs. The CDR3, as DNA: TGTGCCAGTAGATACCGGGACAGTAACAATCAGCCCCAGCATTTT. As protein: CASRYRDSNNQPQHF.